This T cell receptor beta chain originates from a study of spatial heterogeneity in lung cancer. Germline CDR1 SGHRS, CDR2 YFSETQ. Unmatched junction bases numbered 13, after V lost 4 bases and J lost 0 bases. CDR3 length equals 20 residues. Study observations and caveats: Tracking of tumor mutation counts was seen in expanded intratumoral alpha and beta TCR counts. Of the expanded TCRs, ubiquitous and regional counts tracked the counts of ubiquitous and regional nonsynonymous mutations, respectively. Coverage was estimated at roughly 7% of tumor T cells for alpha chains and less than 15% for beta chains.

Remarks on this clonotype: Its specificity is not known.

The time point is: sample taken at primary tumor resection. Every molecule of TCR cDNA had its own unique molecular identifier. MiXCR, run by TCRdb on the 5' RACE reads, gives a single entry per CDR3 protein. The top ten hold more than 30% of the sample, which has 20,000 to 25,000 distinct CDR3 sequences, approximately 16% seen once. V usage is TRBV5-1 and J usage is TRBJ2-3; the match to TRBD2 covers 14 bases. The sample consisted of lung tumor tissue, taken at surgery. This TCR was sampled from a female donor with early-stage non-small cell lung cancer. The CDR3 coding sequence is TGCGCCAGCAGCAAACGGCCGGGACTAGCGGGAGCCAGCAGCACAGATACGCAGTATTTT. It is translated as CASSKRPGLAGASSTDTQYF.